A single sample is the source of the 18 T cell receptor beta chains below, sequenced in a study of CD8+ T cells in alopecia areata. Isolated RNA was reverse transcribed into cDNA used as the sequencing template. Only in-frame clones appear in the TCRdb table, and some are missing; sequencing was by immunoSEQ multiplex PCR. The data show about 140,000 clones, 40% to 55% seen once. Here the sequenced sample was CD4+ T cells sorted from blood, taken at week 0. Receptor source: a human donor with alopecia areata.

Comment on this clone: This specimen includes other DNA sequences encoding the same CDR3. In DNA form, the CDR3 reads TGCGCCAGCAGCTCTACAGGGGGGAACACTGAAGCTTTCTTT. Protein product: CASSSTGGNTEAFF. This chain uses TRBV5-1 with TRBJ1-1, with TRBD1 matching over 8 bases. The germline CDR1 and CDR2 sequences are SGHRS and YFSETQ. The CDR3 runs to 14 residues. V lost 3 bases and J lost 1; bases outside the gene matches: 2.

This chain connects TRBV29-1 to TRBJ1-2; weak D call: TRBD1 (6 bases). CDR1 is SQVTM and CDR2 is ANQGSEA in the germline V gene. V lost 2 bases and J 8 bases, leaving 9 bases between the germline ends. This CDR3 region has 11 residues. The CDR3 region is CSVERGIGYTF. The CDR3 DNA is TGCAGCGTTGAAAGGGGGATCGGCTACACCTTC.

V is TRBV30 and J is TRBJ2-7; D is uncertain. CDR3 size: 11 residues. V was pared by 1 base and J by 12 bases, with 13 bases between. Germline lookup yields CDR1 GTSNPN and CDR2 SVGIG (reference sequence). The CDR3: CAWSGFETWYF. Here the CDR3 DNA reads TGTGCCTGGAGTGGCTTTGAGACGTGGTACTTC.

This sequence joins TRBV30 and TRBJ2-2; D remains ambiguous. The CDR3 is made up of 15 amino acids. The ends were cut back, 1 base at V and 4 bases at J, with 13 bases in the middle. Germline V gives CDR1 GTSNPN, CDR2 SVGIG (reference sequence). CDR3 region: CAWSGNFGPTGELFF. The CDR3 DNA reads as TGTGCCTGGAGTGGCAACTTTGGTCCCACCGGGGAGCTGTTTTTT.

This clone has just a few counts. The chain recombines TRBV30 with TRBJ1-1; 7 nucleotides match TRBD1. V dropped 3 bases and J dropped 4; count of bases not matched to a gene: 11. The CDR3 extends over 15 amino acids. CDR1 and CDR2 (germline): GTSNPN, SVGIG (reference sequence). In nucleotides, the CDR3 is TGTGCCTGGAGCCGGGGCGCCCGACAGGGCACTGAAGCTTTCTTT. This encodes CAWSRGARQGTEAFF.

This chain connects TRBV29-1 to TRBJ2-1; D gene unclear. V was pared by 4 bases and J by 8 bases, with 15 bases between. The CDR3 is 13 amino acids. Germline values: CDR1 SQVTM, CDR2 ANQGSEA. In nucleotides, the CDR3 is TGCAGCGTTGTTAAGGACCTGTTCGATGAGCAGTTCTTC. It translates to CSVVKDLFDEQFF.

The chain is built from TRBV30 and TRBJ1-5; D call uncertain. Looked up from germline, CDR1 is GTSNPN and CDR2 is SVGIG (reference sequence). V shed 2 bases and J shed 4 bases, with 9 bases lying between them. CDR3 size: 13 residues. The CDR3 DNA sequence: TGTGCCTGGAGTCCCTCACATAATCAGCCCCAGCATTTT. Translating it yields CAWSPSHNQPQHF.

This clone has more than one count but fewer than ten. The genes are TRBV9 and TRBJ2-7; 11 positions match TRBD2. The CDR3 totals 18 residues. CDR1 SGDLS and CDR2 YYNGEE come from the germline V gene. V was pared by 4 bases and J by 5 bases, with 17 bases of the junction left unmatched. CDR3 sequence: CASSPRTSGRTIGDEQYF. The CDR3 DNA sequence: TGTGCCAGCAGCCCCCGAACTAGCGGGAGAACGATAGGCGACGAGCAGTACTTC.

The chain recombines TRBV30 with TRBJ2-7; D unclear. Per germline, CDR1 GTSNPN and CDR2 SVGIG (reference sequence). Trimming removed 0 bases at V and 3 bases at J, with 9 bases between. This CDR3 region has 13 residues. The CDR3 bases are TGTGCCTGGAGTGTAGCCGATTACTACGAGCAGTACTTC. Protein product: CAWSVADYYEQYF. Looking up the rest from reference TRBV30 and TRBJ2-7 gives the full variable domain: SQTIHQWPATLVQPVGSPLSLECTVEGTSNPNLYWYRQAAGRGLQLLFYSVGIGQISSEVPQNLSASRPQDRQFILSSKKLLLSDSGFYLCAWSVADYYEQYFGPGTRLTVT.

This clone was observed a few times. This sample includes further DNA sequences coding for the same CDR3. CDR3 in amino acids: CSVGTGGRETQYF. The CDR3, as DNA: TGCAGCGTCGGGACAGGGGGCCGGGAGACCCAGTACTTC. The chain recombines TRBV29-1 with TRBJ2-5; 12 bases agree with TRBD1. The germline V gene has CDR1 SQVTM and CDR2 ANQGSEA. J gave up 5 bases and V 6 bases, and 4 bases lay outside the gene matches. CDR3 length: 13 residues.

This rearrangement joins TRBV30 to TRBJ1-2; D remains unclear. V dropped 2 bases and J dropped 8 bases, with 9 bases sitting between them. The V gene's germline CDR1 is GTSNPN and CDR2 SVGIG (reference sequence). This CDR3 has 11 amino acids. The DNA of the CDR3 is TGTGCCTGGAGTACGGAGTGGGGCTACACCTTC. It is translated as CAWSTEWGYTF.

This clone has more than one count but fewer than ten. The V gene is TRBV6-5, the J gene TRBJ2-1; D might be TRBD2 (5 bases). The CDR3 is made up of 14 amino acids. Trimming shortened V by 8 bases and J by 10 bases, and 21 bases separated the two germline ends. Germline assignment: CDR1 MNHEY and CDR2 SVGAGI. Here the CDR3 DNA reads TGTGCCAGCGTCAGCGGAGGCGTAATCCGGGAGCAGTTCTTC. It yields the protein CASVSGGVIREQFF.

The chain employs TRBV5-4 and TRBJ2-7; 11 positions match TRBD2. V was clipped by 1 base and J by 5 bases; unmatched bases: 8. The CDR3 runs 16 residues. The germline gives CDR1 SGHNT, CDR2 YYREEE (reference sequence). CDR3 bases: TGTGCCAGCAGCTTGACTAGCGGGAGTAGTTTCAACGAGCAGTACTTC. Translation gives CASSLTSGSSFNEQYF.

V usage is TRBV9 and J usage is TRBJ2-7; D may match TRBD1 or TRBD2 (5 bases each). Germline CDR1 reads SGDLS; CDR2 reads YYNGEE. The V end lost 4 bases, the J end lost 7 bases, and 15 bases lay between the germline ends. There are 13 residues in the CDR3. CDR3 coding DNA: TGTGCCAGCAGCAGGGGCCTCCGAGGGGAGCAGTACTTC. Amino acid sequence: CASSRGLRGEQYF.

The V and J genes are TRBV6-5 and TRBJ2-3; 7 nucleotides match TRBD2. The CDR3 has 16 residues. Looked up from germline, CDR1 is MNHEY and CDR2 is SVGAGI. Trimming cost V 0 bases and J 0 bases; bases outside gene matches: 3. CDR3 residues: CASSYSRAGSTDTQYF. The CDR3 DNA sequence: TGTGCCAGCAGTTACTCGCGAGCGGGGAGCACAGATACGCAGTATTTT.

V usage is TRBV9 and J usage is TRBJ1-2; D is undetermined. Germline V gives CDR1 SGDLS, CDR2 YYNGEE. This CDR3 has 13 residues. V shed 0 bases and J shed 1 base, with 4 bases lying between them. The CDR3 here is CASSVDGNYGYTF. The CDR3, as DNA: TGTGCCAGCAGCGTAGATGGTAACTATGGCTACACCTTC.

This clone came up a few times. Written as DNA, the CDR3 is TGTGCCAGTAGTATCGGAGGGATTAATGAAAAACTGTTTTTT. Translating gives CASSIGGINEKLFF. This chain joins TRBV19 and TRBJ1-4; no clear D. CDR1 and CDR2 from the germline V gene are LNHDA and SQIVND (reference sequence). This CDR3 contains 14 residues. The V end lost 3 bases, the J end lost 4 bases, and 9 bases lay between the germline ends.

The chain has TRBV7-2 and TRBJ2-3; D gene uncertain. CDR1 is SGHTA and CDR2 is FQGNSA in the germline V gene. Deletions cut 5 bases from V and 6 bases from J, with 9 bases between. This CDR3 contains 12 residues. CDR3 protein: CASSALVDTQYF. For the CDR3, the DNA is TGTGCCAGCAGCGCGCTTGTCGATACGCAGTATTTT.